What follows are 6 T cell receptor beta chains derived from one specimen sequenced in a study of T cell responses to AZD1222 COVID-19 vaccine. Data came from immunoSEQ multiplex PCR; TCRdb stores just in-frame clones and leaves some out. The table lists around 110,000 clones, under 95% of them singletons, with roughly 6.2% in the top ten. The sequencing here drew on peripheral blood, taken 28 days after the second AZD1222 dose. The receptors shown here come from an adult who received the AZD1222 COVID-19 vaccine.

The CDR3 reads CASPPGEAAKNIQYF. The CDR3 region has the DNA TGCGCCAGCCCGCCGGGGGAAGCAGCCAAAAACATTCAGTACTTC. The rearrangement links TRBV10-1 to TRBJ2-4; D is possibly TRBD2 (6 bases). V gave up 8 bases and J gave up 0 bases, with 14 bases separating them. The length of the CDR3 is 15 residues. CDR1 is WNHNN, CDR2 SYGVQD, per germline (reference sequence).

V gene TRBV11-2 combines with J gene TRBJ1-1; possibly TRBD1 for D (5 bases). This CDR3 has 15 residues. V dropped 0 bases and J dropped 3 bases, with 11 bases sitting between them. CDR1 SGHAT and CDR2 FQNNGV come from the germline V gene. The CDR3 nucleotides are TGTGCCAGCAGCTTAGATTCGGCAGGGTACACTGAAGCTTTCTTT. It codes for CASSLDSAGYTEAFF.

This chain's CDR3 is CASSLKSSGTRETQYF. CDR3 DNA: TGTGCCAGCAGCCTCAAATCTAGCGGGACTAGGGAGACCCAGTACTTC. The rearrangement links TRBV3-1 (or the pseudogene TRBV3-2) to TRBJ2-5; 9 nucleotides align to TRBD2. The CDR3 has 16 residues. The V segment lost 4 bases and the J segment 5 bases; nucleotides outside the gene matches: 11. Germline V gene lookup returns CDR1 LGHDT and CDR2 YNNKEL (reference sequence).

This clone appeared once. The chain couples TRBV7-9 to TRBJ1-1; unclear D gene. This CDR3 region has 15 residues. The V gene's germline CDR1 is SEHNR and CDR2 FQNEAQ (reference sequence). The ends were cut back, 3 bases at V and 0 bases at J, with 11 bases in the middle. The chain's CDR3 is CASSFGDPMNTEAFF. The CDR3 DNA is TGTGCCAGCAGCTTTGGGGATCCCATGAACACTGAAGCTTTCTTT.

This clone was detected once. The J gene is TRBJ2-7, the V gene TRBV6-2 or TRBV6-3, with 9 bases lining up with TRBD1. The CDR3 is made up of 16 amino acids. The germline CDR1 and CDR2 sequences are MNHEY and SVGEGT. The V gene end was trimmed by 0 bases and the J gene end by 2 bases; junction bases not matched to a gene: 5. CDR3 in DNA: TGTGCCAGCAGTTACTCGGGACAGGGACCAACCTACGAGCAGTACTTC. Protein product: CASSYSGQGPTYEQYF.

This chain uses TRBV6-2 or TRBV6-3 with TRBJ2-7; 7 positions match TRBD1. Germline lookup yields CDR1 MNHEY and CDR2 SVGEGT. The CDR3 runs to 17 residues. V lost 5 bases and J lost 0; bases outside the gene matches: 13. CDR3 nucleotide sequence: TGTGCCAGCAGTATACGGACAGGTGGGCCTTACTCCTACGAGCAGTACTTC. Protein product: CASSIRTGGPYSYEQYF.